One sample yielded the 16 T cell receptor beta chains listed below, sequenced in a study of OX40 agonist ivuxolimab in advanced cancers. Some clones are missing from TCRdb's copy, which holds only in-frame ones; the method was immunoSEQ multiplex PCR. The sample carries about 78,000 clones, around nine tenths recorded once. Sequenced material: CD4+ or CD8+ T cells sorted from blood, taken in a trial of the OX40 agonist ivuxolimab. The source is an adult with an advanced solid tumor such as melanoma, head and neck, liver or kidney cancer.

The V and J genes are TRBV7-9 and TRBJ2-7, with no clear D. Per germline, CDR1 SEHNR and CDR2 FQNEAQ (reference sequence). The V end lost 5 bases, the J end lost 6 bases, and 8 bases lay between the germline ends. The CDR3 length is 11 residues. Here the CDR3 reads CASSLYSEQYF. The CDR3 DNA is TGTGCCAGCAGCCTGTATAGCGAGCAGTACTTC.

This clone was seen a handful of times. The rearrangement joins TRBV7-2 to TRBJ1-2; 7 bases are a match to TRBD1. CDR1 is SGHTA, CDR2 FQGNSA, per germline. This CDR3 is 15 amino acids long. The J segment lost 8 bases and the V segment lost 5 bases, leaving 14 bases of the junction unmatched. The CDR3 spells CASSPSPGAGGGYTF. CDR3 in DNA: TGTGCCAGCAGCCCTAGCCCTGGGGCAGGGGGAGGCTACACCTTC.

The J gene is TRBJ1-5, the V gene TRBV7-8; D call uncertain. Germline values: CDR1 SGHVS, CDR2 FQNEAQ. The V gene lost 5 bases and the J gene lost 2 bases, with 10 bases spanning the gap. CDR3 size: 14 residues. The CDR3 region is CASSGRVRNQPQHF. CDR3 coding DNA: TGTGCCAGCAGCGGGAGGGTCCGCAATCAGCCCCAGCATTTT.

The genes are TRBV21-1 and TRBJ1-1; the table's D call TRBD1 went unverified against the DNA. TRBV21-1 is described as a pseudogene. The CDR3 totals 14 residues. CDR3 protein: CASSPYQGDTEAFF. Here the CDR3 DNA reads TGTGCCAGCAGCCCCTATCAGGGGGACACTGAAGCTTTCTTT.

V is TRBV5-1 and J is TRBJ2-2; 9 positions agree with TRBD2. CDR3 length equals 16 residues. Germline trimming cut 4 bases from V and 4 bases from J; bases unmatched to any gene: 8. The germline gives CDR1 SGHRS, CDR2 YFSETQ. Written as DNA, the CDR3 is TGCGCCAGCAGCCCCTGGACTAGCGCGAGCACCGGGGAGCTGTTTTTT. It encodes CASSPWTSASTGELFF.

This clone was observed once. The chain carries TRBV11-3 and TRBJ2-5, with D uncertain. The V end lost 1 base, the J end lost 3 bases, and 6 bases lay between the germline ends. CDR1 SGHNT and CDR2 YENEEA come from the germline V gene. The CDR3 consists of 13 residues. CDR3 bases: TGTGCCAGCAGCTTAGGTCAGGAAGAGACCCAGTACTTC. Translated, it gives CASSLGQEETQYF.

The genes are TRBV28 and TRBJ2-2; D gene ambiguous. Germline assignment: CDR1 MDHEN and CDR2 SYDVKM. Trimming removed 3 bases from V and 0 bases from J, with 20 bases in between. The CDR3 is 19 residues long. In DNA form, the CDR3 reads TGTGCCAGCAGTTTGGTAAAGTCTTCAGGCGATACGAACACCGGGGAGCTGTTTTTT. Its protein is CASSLVKSSGDTNTGELFF.

This chain connects TRBV2 to TRBJ1-2, with 7 bases aligning to TRBD1. Unmatched junction bases numbered 13, after V lost 10 bases and J lost 2 bases. Germline-derived CDR1 and CDR2 are SNHLY and FYNNEI. The CDR3 sequence is 15 residues long. The CDR3 DNA reads as TGTGCCACCCGGCGTCGGACAGGCGTCAACTATGGCTACACCTTC. Its protein is CATRRRTGVNYGYTF.

This clone has a handful of counts. CDR3 DNA sequence: TGTGCCAGTAGTCCCCGACAGACCTATGGCTACACCTTC. It specifies CASSPRQTYGYTF. The genes are TRBV19 and TRBJ1-2; D is possibly TRBD1 (5 bases). The germline V gene encodes CDR1 LNHDA and CDR2 SQIVND (reference sequence). V shed 5 bases and J shed 4 bases, with 11 bases lying between them. The CDR3 runs 13 residues.

The chain employs TRBV5-4 and TRBJ2-4; D is perhaps TRBD2 (5 bases). The germline V and J ends were trimmed by 0 bases and 1 base, with 5 bases remaining between them. The CDR3 length is 14 residues. CDR1 is SGHNT, CDR2 YYREEE, per germline (reference sequence). The CDR3 region is CASSLGGAKNIQYF. The CDR3 DNA reads TGTGCCAGCAGCTTGGGCGGGGCCAAAAACATTCAGTACTTC.

This clone has just a few counts. The gene calls are TRBV19 and TRBJ1-5; D not certain. V was pared by 3 bases and J by 1 base, with 7 bases between. The germline V gene has CDR1 LNHDA and CDR2 SQIVND (reference sequence). The CDR3 is 14 residues long. The CDR3 loop is CASSIRQSNQPQHF. The CDR3 region has the DNA TGTGCCAGTAGTATTAGGCAGAGCAATCAGCCCCAGCATTTT.

This rearrangement joins TRBV4-2 to TRBJ1-2; D remains ambiguous. Germline lookup yields CDR1 LGHNA and CDR2 YNFKEQ. Trimming pared 0 bases from V and 0 bases from J, leaving 5 bases between. This CDR3 is 14 amino acids long. In DNA, the CDR3 is TGTGCCAGCAGCCAAGACAGACCTAACTATGGCTACACCTTC. Translation: CASSQDRPNYGYTF.

V usage is TRBV5-1 and J usage is TRBJ2-7; D is possibly TRBD1 or TRBD2 (6 bases each). Deletions cut 0 bases from V and 3 bases from J, with 10 bases between. The CDR3 is made up of 14 amino acids. Germline V lookup: CDR1 SGHRS, CDR2 YFSETQ. In nucleotides, the CDR3 is TGCGCCAGCAGCTTGGAGGGGGGCCACTACGAGCAGTACTTC. It specifies CASSLEGGHYEQYF.

The chain recombines TRBV2 with TRBJ1-1; no firm D call. The CDR3 covers 13 residues. Germline lookup yields CDR1 SNHLY and CDR2 FYNNEI. V was pared by 6 bases and J by 1 base, with 9 bases between. DNA of the CDR3: TGTGCCAGCAGCCAATCTGGGAACACTGAAGCTTTCTTT. Translated: CASSQSGNTEAFF.

This rearrangement joins TRBV19 to TRBJ1-2; D is possibly TRBD1 (5 bases). CDR1 and CDR2 from the germline V gene are LNHDA and SQIVND (reference sequence). CDR3 length: 16 amino acids. V lost 5 bases and J 5 bases, leaving 21 bases between the germline ends. The CDR3, as DNA: TGTGCCAGTAGTTTCAACCCCACCGGGACCCCGTATGGCTACACCTTC. As protein: CASSFNPTGTPYGYTF.

V usage is TRBV15 and J usage is TRBJ2-5; D perhaps matches TRBD1 (5 bases). This CDR3 spans 15 amino acids. V was pared by 0 bases and J by 3 bases, with 11 bases between. From germline, CDR1 is LNHNV and CDR2 YYDKDF (reference sequence). The CDR3 DNA reads as TGTGCCACCAGCAGAGAACGAACAGGAGAAGAGACCCAGTACTTC. Amino acids: CATSRERTGEETQYF.